This T cell receptor beta chain was sequenced during a study of T cells in Graves' hyperthyroidism and ophthalmopathy. Findings and limits, study-wide: Blood also showed most of the thyroid clonotypes that were expanded above 0.001.

This clonotype has more than one count but fewer than ten. The antigen is not known. Researchers took RNA transcripts and amplified the TCR beta CDR3 regions from them. In the first-round RT-PCR of the TCR CDR3, the HTBI primer set was used. MiXCR, applied by TCRdb to the multiplex PCR reads, yields one record per CDR3 protein. The sample consists of 330,000 or so distinct CDR3 sequences, roughly 20% of them appearing once. Criteria for exclusion of patients were uncontrolled infection, other autoimmune disease, pregnancy or lactation. Clinical symptoms, serum thyroxine and TRAb, thyroid ultrasound and orbital computed tomography together formed the diagnostic basis. The authors obtained PBMCs from 9 to 10 ml of fresh peripheral blood. The source material was blood. The clonotype was recovered from a middle-aged man with Graves' ophthalmopathy.

CDR3 protein: CASSPLAGDPYNEQFF. The DNA for the CDR3 is TGTGCCAGCAGTCCCTTAGCGGGAGACCCCTACAATGAGCAGTTCTTC. This chain links TRBV27 with TRBJ2-1; 9 bases align to TRBD2. The V and J ends lost 5 bases and 2 bases, in that order; junction bases with no gene match: 7. The CDR3 is 16 amino acids. The germline V gene encodes CDR1 MNHEY and CDR2 SMNVEV (reference sequence).